One sample yielded the 2 T cell receptor beta chains listed below, sequenced in a study of blood T cell repertoires in COVID-19 (TCRdb year 2020). Library creation used the immunoSEQ multiplex PCR assay. Imported from immuneACCESS, the table was reduced by TCRdb to in-frame sequences with V and J called. These copies leave out some clones; in studies compared against another copy, an unresolved V gene accounts for under half, and the cause of the remainder is not known. The sample table shows fewer than 450,000 clones, and roughly 86% are seen once. The top ten constitute around 2% of the sample. Sequencing input: PBMCs or T cells enriched from blood (not recorded which). These receptors were obtained from a woman aged 40 to 49 with acute COVID-19.

A word on this clone: Additional DNA sequences in this sample encode the identical CDR3. The chain recombines TRBV7-8 with TRBJ2-7, with a tentative D call TRBD1 (5 bases). The CDR3 covers 14 residues. In germline, CDR1 is SGHVS, CDR2 FQNEAQ. V gave up 1 base and J gave up 2 bases, with 9 bases separating them. CDR3 in DNA: TGTGCCAGCAGCTTAGGCAGGGCGACCTACGAGCAGTACTTC. Amino acids: CASSLGRATYEQYF.

The chain employs TRBV19 and TRBJ1-5; no clear D gene. The CDR3 is 14 residues long. Germline V gene sequence: CDR1 LNHDA, CDR2 SQIVND (reference sequence). V was pared by 2 bases and J by 3 bases, with 8 bases between. The CDR3 reads CASSIRENNQPQHF. The CDR3 DNA reads TGTGCCAGTAGTATACGAGAAAACAATCAGCCCCAGCATTTT.